The 16 T cell receptor beta chains below all came from one sample that was sequenced in a study of blood T cells in healthy people across ages (dated by TCRdb to about 2015). The library came from 5' RACE. Sequencing was performed on an Illumina HiSeq 2500. A second roughly 6 to 11 cycle PCR used a sample-barcoded 5' primer and a J-beta primer mix. TCRdb reanalyzed the raw reads on its own, using fastp at Q25 for trimming and MiXCR for clone calling, and kept in-frame beta chains. Each CDR3 protein gets just one entry, which takes the most common genes and DNA from the rows behind it. This sample is represented by roughly 800,000 distinct CDR3 sequences; around 36% of them were singletons. The biggest ten clones account for 10% to 15% of the sample. The sequenced sample consisted of blood. These receptors were obtained from a young man in good health.

The chain links TRBV7-2 to TRBJ2-3, with D possibly matching TRBD2 (6 bases). CDR3 length: 16 residues. Deletions cut 0 bases from V and 2 bases from J, with 12 bases between. Germline V gene sequence: CDR1 SGHTA, CDR2 FQGNSA. The CDR3 bases are TGTGCCAGCAGCTTAGCGCTTGGAGGGGACACAGATACGCAGTATTTT. It codes for CASSLALGGDTDTQYF.

In its sample, this clonotype was seen many times. CDR3 DNA sequence: TGTGCCAGCAGTCCCGGACGGTACTTCTATGGCTACACCTTC. This translates into CASSPGRYFYGYTF. The chain combines TRBV28 with TRBJ1-2; D is unresolved. V lost 5 bases to trimming and J lost 4 bases, with 14 bases between them. The CDR3 sequence is 14 residues long. CDR1 and CDR2 from the germline V gene are MDHEN and SYDVKM.

Comments on this clonotype: At one boundary the junction diverges from the germline segment, which might be a read error. The chain uses TRBV7-2 and TRBJ2-1; D gene uncertain. The CDR3 has 12 residues. CDR1 and CDR2 (germline): SGHTA, FQGNSA. The CDR3 DNA sequence: TGTGCCAGCAGCTTAGACCGGAATGAGCATTTCTTC. Encoded protein: CASSLDRNEHFF.

The V and J genes are TRBV12-3 or TRBV12-4 and TRBJ2-7; 8 nucleotides match TRBD1. Trimming took 7 bases from V and 5 from J; bases not matched to a gene: 13. The CDR3 runs 15 residues. CDR3 sequence: CASNHAGAGGHEQYF. The CDR3 DNA follows: TGTGCCAGCAACCATGCCGGGGCAGGGGGCCACGAGCAGTACTTC.

J is TRBJ2-3 and V is TRBV11-2, with 12 bases lining up with TRBD2. This CDR3 is 16 amino acids long. J gave up 5 bases and V 3 bases, and 6 bases lay outside the gene matches. The germline V gene has CDR1 SGHAT and CDR2 FQNNGV. The CDR3 is CASSLLAGGSGDTQYF. CDR3 nucleotide sequence: TGTGCCAGCAGCTTGCTAGCGGGGGGGTCAGGAGATACGCAGTATTTT.

V and J are TRBV29-1 and TRBJ2-1, with D possibly matching TRBD2 (5 bases). Germline lookup yields CDR1 SQVTM and CDR2 ANQGSEA. V lost 4 bases to trimming and J lost 0 bases, with 13 bases between them. The CDR3 spans 15 residues. The CDR3 here is CSVVGVGSSYNEQFF. The CDR3 DNA reads as TGCAGCGTTGTCGGGGTCGGAAGCTCCTACAATGAGCAGTTCTTC.

This clonotype was recorded many times. This chain uses TRBV20-1 with TRBJ2-3; 8 nucleotides match TRBD1. The CDR3 has 14 residues. Germline V CDR1 and CDR2: DFQATT, SNEGSKA (reference sequence). V trimming: 6 bases; J trimming: 0 bases; junction bases outside the gene matches: 5. CDR3 sequence (DNA): TGCAGTGCGCAGACAGGGGCAAGCACAGATACGCAGTATTTT. The encoded protein is CSAQTGASTDTQYF.

This clonotype was observed once. The V call is TRBV12-3 or TRBV12-4, the J call TRBJ2-5; TRBD2 matches 8 bases. The DNA matches TRBJ2-1 better at its end, which makes the J call doubtful. The CDR3 spans 14 residues. The CDR3 DNA is TGTGCCAGCAGTTTACGAGCGGGGGAAGAGACCCAGTTCTTC. Its protein is CASSLRAGEETQFF.

V is TRBV30 and J is TRBJ1-2; 7 bases are shared with TRBD1. The CDR3 has 14 residues. Germline-derived CDR1 and CDR2 are GTSNPN and SVGIG (reference sequence). V was pared by 1 base and J by 5 bases, with 7 bases of the junction left unmatched. The CDR3 DNA sequence: TGTGCCTGGAGTGCTGAAAGGACAGGATATGGCTACACCTTC. This gives the protein CAWSAERTGYGYTF.

The rearrangement links TRBV12-3 or TRBV12-4 to TRBJ1-2; TRBD1 matches 8 bases. V trimming: 10 bases; J trimming: 8 bases; junction bases outside the gene matches: 6. The CDR3 covers 11 residues. DNA of the CDR3: TGTGCCACCAGGGGGCTGGGAGGCTACACCTTC. This sequence encodes CATRGLGGYTF.

This clonotype was seen a handful of times. Mismatch with germline at one junction end may stem from a read error. The chain recombines TRBV29-1 with TRBJ1-5; TRBD1 matches at 9 bases. CDR1 and CDR2 (germline): SQVTM, ANQGSEA. The CDR3 is 14 amino acids. CDR3 region: CSVVTGQGGQPRHF. CDR3 nucleotide sequence: TGCAGCGTTGTGACGGGACAGGGCGGTCAGCCCCGGCATTTT.

Worth noting for this clonotype: Mismatch with germline at one junction end may stem from a read error. This CDR3 reads CVSGLRLAGSNEQFF. The CDR3 nucleotides read TGTGTTAGTGGTTTGCGGCTAGCGGGGAGCAATGAGCAGTTCTTC. The rearrangement uses TRBV12-5 and TRBJ2-1; TRBD2 matches 9 bases. The CDR3 is made up of 15 amino acids. In germline, CDR1 is LGHNT, CDR2 FRNRAP.

Ten or more counts support this clonotype. The chain uses TRBV7-2 and TRBJ2-3; TRBD2 is a possible D gene (6 bases). Germline V CDR1 and CDR2: SGHTA, FQGNSA. V dropped 5 bases and J dropped 0 bases, with 9 bases sitting between them. CDR3 length equals 14 residues. CDR3 nucleotides: TGTGCCAGCAGCCCCGCGGGGAGCACAGATACGCAGTATTTT. It is translated as CASSPAGSTDTQYF.

Comments on this clonotype: Being one base from a much bigger clone, this may be a read error. This chain uses TRBV5-1 with TRBJ2-3; tentative D call: TRBD1 (5 bases). Germline loops: CDR1 SGHRS, CDR2 YFSETQ. There are 15 residues in the CDR3. V lost 0 bases and J 1 base, leaving 9 bases between the germline ends. Here the CDR3 DNA reads TGCGCCAGCAGCTTGGAGGGGCCCCGCACAGATACGCAGTATTTT. Its protein is CASSLEGPRTDTQYF.

The chain uses TRBV29-1 and TRBJ2-7; the match to TRBD1 covers 9 bases. CDR3 length: 14 residues. V was clipped by 5 bases and J by 7 bases; unmatched bases: 12. Germline lookup yields CDR1 SQVTM and CDR2 ANQGSEA. The CDR3 nucleotides are TGCAGCGTTCTGACAGGGGGACCTTCGGATGAGCAGTACTTC. Translated, it gives CSVLTGGPSDEQYF.

The genes are TRBV6-2 or TRBV6-3 and TRBJ1-2, with 9 bases identical to TRBD1. The V gene end was trimmed by 3 bases and the J gene end by 4 bases; junction bases not matched to a gene: 6. CDR3 length: 15 residues. Germline CDR1 and CDR2: MNHEY and SVGEGT. This CDR3 reads CASSYRDRVSYGYTF. CDR3 DNA: TGTGCCAGCAGTTATAGGGACAGGGTCAGCTATGGCTACACCTTC.